A single sample is the source of the 17 T cell receptor beta chains below, sequenced in a study of blood T cells in healthy people across ages. The authors ran a second PCR of about 6 to 11 cycles using a sample-barcoded 5' primer and a J-beta primer mix. TCRdb fed the 5' RACE reads into MiXCR, producing one record per CDR3 protein. This table has about 730,000 distinct CDR3 sequences, about 42% appearing once. The sample was blood. The receptors stem from a woman between 55 and 75 years old in good health.

This clonotype was seen a handful of times. The chain employs TRBV7-9 and TRBJ2-7; no clear D gene. Germline-derived CDR1 and CDR2 are SEHNR and FQNEAQ (reference sequence). V was clipped by 5 bases and J by 0 bases, with 11 bases between them. The CDR3 length is 14 residues. CDR3 nucleotide sequence: TGTGCCAGCAGCCAGCCTATAGACTCCTACGAGCAGTACTTC. It specifies CASSQPIDSYEQYF.

This sequence joins TRBV6-5 and TRBJ2-1, with 8 positions matching TRBD2. This CDR3 contains 15 residues. J lost 3 bases, V lost 6 bases, and 7 bases had no gene match. CDR1 MNHEY and CDR2 SVGAGI come from the germline V gene. The CDR3 sequence: CASRDFTSGYNEQFF. CDR3 nucleotide sequence: TGTGCCAGCAGGGACTTTACTAGCGGCTACAATGAGCAGTTCTTC.

This chain uses TRBV11-2 with TRBJ1-2, with TRBD1 identical over 7 bases. V lost 2 bases and J lost 4; bases outside the gene matches: 7. The CDR3 totals 15 residues. From germline, CDR1 is SGHAT and CDR2 FQNNGV. The CDR3 protein is CASSLTGVLGYGYTF. The CDR3 region has the DNA TGTGCCAGCAGCTTAACAGGGGTCCTCGGCTATGGCTACACCTTC.

This clonotype has only a few counts. The chain carries TRBV7-2 and TRBJ2-7; 7 bases are shared with TRBD1. J lost 3 bases, V lost 1 base, and 6 bases had no gene match. The germline V gene has CDR1 SGHTA and CDR2 FQGNSA. The CDR3 spans 15 residues. CDR3 nucleotide sequence: TGTGCCAGCAGCTTAGGACAGGGCCAATACTACGAGCAGTACTTC. Residues: CASSLGQGQYYEQYF.

As for this clonotype: This CDR3 is missing its conserved last phenylalanine or tryptophan, likely due to a read error. V and J are TRBV7-3 and TRBJ2-1, with 9 nucleotides matching TRBD1. Germline CDR1 and CDR2: SGHTA and FQGTGA. J lost 7 bases, V lost 5 bases, and 9 bases had no gene match. This CDR3 contains 15 residues. The CDR3 DNA reads TGTGCCAGCAGCCTCCCCGGGACAGGGTTGAATGAGCAGTTCATC. Amino acids: CASSLPGTGLNEQFI.

This clonotype was seen a handful of times. The CDR3 region has the DNA TGTGCTAGTGGTTTAGGGCAGGGTGGATACGAGCAGTACTTC. Residues: CASGLGQGGYEQYF. This rearrangement joins TRBV12-5 to TRBJ2-7, with D tentatively TRBD1 (5 bases). This CDR3 comprises 14 residues. Per the germline V gene, CDR1 is LGHNT and CDR2 is FRNRAP. Trimming took off 3 bases at V and 4 bases at J, with 13 bases between the two ends.

This rearrangement joins TRBV20-1 to TRBJ2-3; no clear D gene. The CDR3 totals 15 residues. CDR1 is DFQATT and CDR2 is SNEGSKA in the germline V gene (reference sequence). Trimming took 5 bases from V and 4 from J, leaving 19 bases between them. The CDR3 DNA follows: TGCAGTGCTGGCCCCTTTGTAGGGAACGCAGATACGCAGTATTTT. Amino acid sequence: CSAGPFVGNADTQYF.

V usage is TRBV12-3 or TRBV12-4 and J usage is TRBJ1-5; TRBD1 agrees at 8 bases. With 4 bases clipped from V and 3 bases from J, the junction kept 5 bases outside the gene matches. The CDR3 extends over 15 amino acids. The CDR3 sequence: CASSSGTGSNQPQHF. For the CDR3, the DNA is TGTGCCAGCAGTTCCGGGACAGGCTCCAATCAGCCCCAGCATTTT.

The chain carries TRBV19 and TRBJ2-3, with a weak D call TRBD2 (6 bases). Germline V gives CDR1 LNHDA, CDR2 SQIVND (reference sequence). The CDR3 loop spans 14 amino acids. The V end lost 5 bases, the J end lost 1 base, and 10 bases lay between the germline ends. Here the CDR3 reads CASSPQRGTDTQYF. DNA for the CDR3: TGTGCCAGTAGTCCCCAGCGGGGCACAGATACGCAGTATTTT.

Concerning this clonotype: A single base separates this from a much larger clone, so it may be a read error. J is TRBJ2-3 and V is TRBV5-5, with D possibly being TRBD1 (5 bases). CDR3 length: 13 residues. CDR1 is SGHKS, CDR2 YYEKEE, per germline (reference sequence). The CDR3, as DNA: TGTGCCAGCAGCTTGTTTGCCACAGGTACGCAGTATTTT. The encoded protein is CASSLFATGTQYF.

This clonotype was seen a few times. Just one base apart from a much larger clone, this may be a read error. The chain links TRBV5-1 to TRBJ2-3; no clear D gene. The CDR3 length is 12 residues. Germline CDR1 reads SGHRS; CDR2 reads YFSETQ. CDR3 DNA sequence: TGCGCCAGCAGCTTGGCCGAAGATACGCGGTATTTT. It encodes CASSLAEDTRYF.

V gene TRBV27 combines with J gene TRBJ2-5, with 7 bases matching TRBD1. The CDR3 sequence is 13 residues long. CDR1 is MNHEY, CDR2 SMNVEV, per germline (reference sequence). J gave up 12 bases and V 3 bases, and 10 bases lay outside the gene matches. CDR3 bases: TGTGCCAGCAGTTTGGTCACAAAGGGGGCCGAGTACTTC. Its translation: CASSLVTKGAEYF.

J is TRBJ2-7 and V is TRBV5-1; the D gene is possibly TRBD2 (6 bases). Trimming shortened V by 3 bases and J by 0 bases, and 10 bases separated the two germline ends. This CDR3 contains 14 residues. CDR1 SGHRS and CDR2 YFSETQ come from the germline V gene. CDR3 sequence: CASSSEGYSYEQYF. CDR3 DNA: TGCGCCAGCAGCTCGGAGGGATACTCCTACGAGCAGTACTTC.

This sequence joins TRBV19 and TRBJ2-4; a weak D match, TRBD1 (5 bases). The germline gives CDR1 LNHDA, CDR2 SQIVND (reference sequence). Trimming pared 5 bases from V and 1 base from J, leaving 18 bases between. The CDR3 has 17 residues. Here the CDR3 DNA reads TGTGCCAGTAGTGGACATACTCAACCTTCGGCCAAAAACATTCAGTACTTC. Its translation is CASSGHTQPSAKNIQYF.

The genes are TRBV20-1 and TRBJ1-3, with a weak D call TRBD1 (5 bases). The CDR3 covers 14 residues. Trimming stripped 3 bases from V and 0 bases from J, with 9 bases between. Germline CDR1 and CDR2: DFQATT and SNEGSKA (reference sequence). CDR3 nucleotide sequence: TGCAGTGCTAGCCGAGGGGTCTCTGGAAACACCATATATTTT. Its translation: CSASRGVSGNTIYF.

Ten or more counts support this clonotype. The rearrangement links TRBV5-1 to TRBJ2-7; 9 bases agree with TRBD1. J lost 2 bases, V lost 0 bases, and 0 bases had no gene match. Germline loops: CDR1 SGHRS, CDR2 YFSETQ. The CDR3 contains 14 residues. DNA for the CDR3: TGCGCCAGCAGCTTGGGACAGGGGGCCTACGAGCAGTACTTC. Translated: CASSLGQGAYEQYF.

The chain carries TRBV3-1 and TRBJ1-2; 12 positions match TRBD1. Per the germline V gene, CDR1 is LGHDT and CDR2 is YNNKEL (reference sequence). V gave up 5 bases and J gave up 4 bases; unmatched junction bases: 14. This CDR3 contains 18 residues. CDR3 in amino acids: CASSLSKSGTGGSYGYTF. Here the CDR3 DNA reads TGTGCCAGCAGCTTAAGCAAATCCGGGACAGGGGGCAGCTATGGCTACACCTTC. The complete variable domain, with remaining parts taken from reference TRBV3-1 and TRBJ1-2, reads DTAVSQTPKYLVTQMGNDKSIKCEQNLGHDTMYWYKQDSKKFLKIMFSYNNKELIINETVPNRFSPKSPDKAHLNLHINSLELGDSAVYFCASSLSKSGTGGSYGYTFGSGTRLTVV.